The clone carrying this T cell receptor (beta chain) was detected ten times or more. Via MiXCR, TCRdb re-called the PCR reads, giving one row per CDR3 protein. The repertoire consists of approximately 100,000 distinct CDR3 sequences, with around a third occurring once and the leading ten covering approximately 3.8%. The data were obtained in a study of molecular identifiers for immune sequencing clone quantification. Losses at the gene ends were 5 bases for V and 10 bases for J; bases not matched to a gene: 14. CDR1 and CDR2 (germline): DFQATT, SNEGSKA (reference sequence). The CDR3 totals 15 residues.

Sequences were obtained from naive CD8+ T cells from blood, with Jurkat cell RNA spiked in. The subset is: FACS-sorted CD8+CD4-CCR7+CD45RA+ naive T cells. This TCR was recovered from a human donor in good health. Some libraries in this study had Jurkat cell RNA spiked in. The chain links TRBV20-1 to TRBJ1-6; 7 nucleotides line up with TRBD1. The CDR3 region is CSAPYQDRVGSPLHF. Written as DNA, the CDR3 is TGCAGTGCTCCGTACCAAGACAGGGTAGGATCACCCCTCCACTTT.